The 28 T cell receptor beta chains below all came from one sample that was sequenced in a study of blood T cell repertoires in COVID-19. The repertoire was sequenced with immunoSEQ multiplex PCR; TCRdb's copy has only in-frame clones and lacks some. The table lists around 130,000 clones, 85% to 90% of them singletons. Input material: peripheral blood. The receptors were gathered from a man aged 70-80 years with active COVID-19.

In DNA form, the CDR3 reads TGTGCCAGTAGGGGCGGGGCTCGGAGAACTAATGAAAAACTGTTTTTT. Its translation: CASRGGARRTNEKLFF. This chain joins TRBV19 and TRBJ1-4; possibly TRBD1 for D (5 bases). The CDR3 loop spans 16 amino acids. Germline CDR1 LNHDA, CDR2 SQIVND (reference sequence). V was shortened by 6 bases and J by 1 base, with 15 bases between the two germline ends.

The chain uses TRBV27 and TRBJ2-7; 8 bases are shared with TRBD2. This CDR3 is 14 amino acids long. J gave up 2 bases and V 6 bases, and 6 bases lay outside the gene matches. Per the germline V gene, CDR1 is MNHEY and CDR2 is SMNVEV (reference sequence). CDR3 sequence: CASSQLAATYEQYF. The DNA for the CDR3 is TGTGCCAGCAGCCAACTAGCGGCCACCTACGAGCAGTACTTC.

The J gene is TRBJ2-2, the V gene TRBV5-4, with TRBD2 matching 8 bases. The V gene's germline CDR1 is SGHNT and CDR2 YYREEE (reference sequence). The CDR3 is made up of 16 amino acids. The junction had 7 bases not matched to a gene; V was cut back by 3 bases and J by 3 bases. Here the CDR3 reads CASSSAPSGYTGELFF. The CDR3 coding sequence is TGTGCCAGCAGCTCCGCCCCTAGCGGGTACACCGGGGAGCTGTTTTTT. The full variable domain, in which reference TRBV5-4 and TRBJ2-2 provide the parts outside the CDR3, is ETGVTQSPTHLIKTRGQQVTLRCSSQSGHNTVSWYQQALGQGPQFIFQYYREEENGRGNFPPRFSGLQFPNYSSELNVNALELDDSALYLCASSSAPSGYTGELFFGEGSRLTVL.

The V and J genes are TRBV2 and TRBJ1-2; D perhaps matches TRBD1 (5 bases). Deletions cut 4 bases from V and 6 bases from J, with 12 bases between. This CDR3 spans 13 amino acids. The V gene's germline CDR1 is SNHLY and CDR2 FYNNEI. The CDR3 DNA reads as TGTGCCAGCAGTGCCTCAGGGAATCATGGCTACACCTTC. Its protein product is CASSASGNHGYTF.

The genes are TRBV6-5 and TRBJ1-6; TRBD1 aligns across 10 bases. The CDR3 has 14 residues. The junction had 11 bases not matched to a gene; V was cut back by 11 bases and J by 10 bases. Germline CDR1 is MNHEY and CDR2 is SVGAGI. The CDR3 region is CAGDRGGGQSPLHF. The CDR3 DNA follows: TGTGCCGGGGACAGGGGCGGTGGACAGTCACCCCTCCACTTT.

V and J are TRBV18 and TRBJ2-2, with TRBD1 as a possible D gene (6 bases). V lost 3 bases, J lost 8 bases, and 19 bases lay in between. Germline V gene data show CDR1 as KGHSH and CDR2 as LQKENI. The CDR3 runs 16 residues. The CDR3 sequence is CASSPGQTGIGGELFF. The DNA of the CDR3 is TGTGCCAGCTCACCGGGGCAGACAGGTATCGGAGGGGAGCTGTTTTTT.

The rearrangement joins TRBV9 to TRBJ1-1; D not certain. The CDR3 runs 13 residues. Trimming took 0 bases from V and 6 from J, leaving 9 bases between them. The germline gives CDR1 SGDLS, CDR2 YYNGEE. The CDR3 DNA reads TGTGCCAGCAGCGTAGTCCCTACTTCTGAAGCTTTCTTT. Translation: CASSVVPTSEAFF.

This chain connects TRBV28 to TRBJ2-3, with D tentatively TRBD2 (6 bases). The V gene's germline CDR1 is MDHEN and CDR2 SYDVKM. The CDR3 contains 16 residues. V gave up 2 bases and J gave up 2 bases, with 14 bases separating them. The CDR3 DNA reads as TGTGCCAGCAGTTTACTGGGGGGATCGGACACAGATACGCAGTATTTT. Protein: CASSLLGGSDTDTQYF. The variable domain in full, with the rest retrieved from reference TRBV28 and TRBJ2-3, is DVKVTQSSRYLVKRTGEKVFLECVQDMDHENMFWYRQDPGLGLRLIYFSYDVKMKEKGDIPEGYSVSREKKERFSLILESASTNQTSMYLCASSLLGGSDTDTQYFGPGTRLTVL.

The chain is built from TRBV12-3 or TRBV12-4 and TRBJ2-1; 8 bases align to TRBD2. V was clipped by 4 bases and J by 10 bases; unmatched bases: 6. The CDR3 loop spans 13 amino acids. CDR3 sequence: CASSSTTSGEQFF. The CDR3 DNA sequence: TGTGCCAGCAGTTCAACCACTAGCGGAGAGCAGTTCTTC.

This clone was seen more than once but under ten times. The chain joins TRBV11-2 to TRBJ1-1; no clear D. V lost 1 base to trimming and J lost 1 base, with 13 bases between them. The CDR3 sequence is 16 residues long. CDR1 is SGHAT and CDR2 is FQNNGV in the germline V gene. CDR3 amino acids: CASSLVRGPANTEAFF. CDR3 DNA: TGTGCCAGCAGCTTAGTAAGAGGCCCAGCGAACACTGAAGCTTTCTTT.

This chain links TRBV7-9 with TRBJ2-1; D is unclear. This CDR3 is 11 amino acids long. Germline V gives CDR1 SEHNR, CDR2 FQNEAQ (reference sequence). Trimming removed 5 bases from V and 7 bases from J, with 6 bases in between. In nucleotides, the CDR3 is TGTGCCAGCAGCCCTAGAAATGAGCAGTTCTTC. Translated, it gives CASSPRNEQFF.

The chain has TRBV2 and TRBJ1-4, with 11 bases aligning to TRBD1. V lost 8 bases to trimming and J lost 5 bases; unmatched junction nucleotides: 4. Germline V gene sequence: CDR1 SNHLY, CDR2 FYNNEI. The CDR3 contains 14 residues. The CDR3 DNA sequence: TGTGCCAGCTGGTGGGACAGGGGGAATGAAAAACTGTTTTTT. It is translated as CASWWDRGNEKLFF.

V gene TRBV5-4 combines with J gene TRBJ2-5; maybe TRBD2 (6 bases). Trimming removed 4 bases at V and 5 bases at J, with 12 bases between. Germline loops: CDR1 SGHNT, CDR2 YYREEE (reference sequence). This CDR3 is 13 amino acids long. CDR3 residues: CASSPTSRETQYF. As DNA, the CDR3 is TGTGCCAGCAGCCCGACTAGTAGGGAGACCCAGTACTTC.

J is TRBJ2-3 and V is TRBV9, with 7 bases lining up with TRBD2. J gave up 6 bases and V 2 bases, and 6 bases lay outside the gene matches. Looked up from germline, CDR1 is SGDLS and CDR2 is YYNGEE. There are 14 residues in the CDR3. CDR3 amino acids: CASSVLGTTDTQYF. The CDR3 DNA reads as TGTGCCAGCAGCGTTTTAGGGACTACGGATACGCAGTATTTT. The full variable domain, rest sourced from reference TRBV9 and TRBJ2-3, is DSGVTQTPKHLITATGQRVTLRCSPRSGDLSVYWYQQSLDQGLQFLIQYYNGEERAKGNILERFSAQQFPDLHSELNLSSLELGDSALYFCASSVLGTTDTQYFGPGTRLTVL.

The rearrangement joins TRBV5-1 to TRBJ1-2; 7 bases are a match to TRBD1. V trimming: 4 bases; J trimming: 5 bases; junction bases outside the gene matches: 2. The CDR3 totals 12 residues. Per germline, CDR1 SGHRS and CDR2 YFSETQ. The CDR3 nucleotides are TGCGCCAGCAGCCGGGACAGTTATGGCTACACCTTC. Protein: CASSRDSYGYTF.

The gene calls are TRBV5-5 and TRBJ2-3; 10 nucleotides agree with TRBD1. V gave up 3 bases and J gave up 1 base; unmatched junction bases: 5. There are 16 residues in the CDR3. Germline assignment: CDR1 SGHKS and CDR2 YYEKEE (reference sequence). The CDR3 is CASSWRTGGGTDTQYF. The DNA of the CDR3 is TGTGCCAGCAGCTGGAGGACAGGGGGTGGCACAGATACGCAGTATTTT.

This rearrangement joins TRBV27 to TRBJ2-1, with 10 bases identical to TRBD1. The V and J ends lost 7 bases and 9 bases, in that order; junction bases with no gene match: 6. This CDR3 comprises 13 residues. Germline values: CDR1 MNHEY, CDR2 SMNVEV (reference sequence). The CDR3 coding sequence is TGTGCCAGCACAAAGGACAGGGGGTTTGAGCAGTTCTTC. Its protein is CASTKDRGFEQFF.

This clone was recorded once. V gene TRBV7-3 combines with J gene TRBJ1-3, with TRBD1 identical over 7 bases. The CDR3 is 18 amino acids. Germline-derived CDR1 and CDR2 are SGHTA and FQGTGA. V lost 5 bases and J lost 3; bases outside the gene matches: 16. The chain's CDR3 is CASSPLQKAGGIGNTIYF. CDR3 in DNA: TGTGCCAGCAGCCCCCTCCAAAAGGCAGGGGGAATTGGAAACACCATATATTTT.

The rearrangement joins TRBV5-1 to TRBJ1-1; 8 nucleotides align to TRBD1. Germline V gene sequence: CDR1 SGHRS, CDR2 YFSETQ. V shed 4 bases, J shed 4 bases, and the junction held 12 bases outside the gene matches. The CDR3 runs to 16 residues. The CDR3 loop reads CASSPRQGSGGTEAFF. CDR3 coding DNA: TGCGCCAGCAGCCCTAGACAGGGGAGTGGGGGCACTGAAGCTTTCTTT.

The chain couples TRBV3-1 (or the pseudogene TRBV3-2) to TRBJ2-1; 7 bases match TRBD2. The V gene's germline CDR1 is LGHDT and CDR2 YNNKEL (reference sequence). The trim removed 3 bases at V and 7 bases at J, leaving 6 bases unmatched. The CDR3 has 14 residues. The CDR3 reads CASSQAGVGNEQFF. CDR3 in DNA: TGTGCCAGCAGCCAGGCGGGAGTCGGGAATGAGCAGTTCTTC.

This clone was detected only once. This sequence joins TRBV7-2 and TRBJ2-1; TRBD2 matches 9 bases. The CDR3 sequence is 16 residues long. Unmatched junction bases numbered 6, after V lost 1 base and J lost 5 bases. CDR1 is SGHTA, CDR2 FQGNSA, per germline. DNA of the CDR3: TGTGCCAGCAGCTTAGAGGGTAGCGGGAGAGACAATGAGCAGTTCTTC. Protein product: CASSLEGSGRDNEQFF.

This chain joins TRBV25-1 and TRBJ1-1; the D gene is possibly TRBD1 (6 bases). Germline V lookup: CDR1 MGHDK, CDR2 SYGVNS. Trimming removed 5 bases from V and 10 bases from J, with 23 bases in between. The CDR3 extends over 15 amino acids. The DNA of the CDR3 is TGTGCCAGCAGTAGTGGTGACAGGTTGCTTCCGGGAGCTTTCTTT. Translation gives CASSSGDRLLPGAFF.

The chain uses TRBV28 and TRBJ2-2, with 8 bases aligning to TRBD1. J lost 6 bases, V lost 6 bases, and 6 bases had no gene match. Per the germline V gene, CDR1 is MDHEN and CDR2 is SYDVKM. This CDR3 has 14 residues. The CDR3 DNA reads as TGTGCCAGCAGCGCGGGACAGGTTCCCGGGGAGCTGTTTTTT. Translating it yields CASSAGQVPGELFF.

This chain uses TRBV9 with TRBJ1-6; the D gene is possibly TRBD1 (5 bases). V was clipped by 0 bases and J by 5 bases, with 15 bases between them. The CDR3 has 17 amino acids. The germline V gene has CDR1 SGDLS and CDR2 YYNGEE. In nucleotides, the CDR3 is TGTGCCAGCAGCGTAGCTGGGGCAGGACTAGATAATTCACCCCTCCACTTT. As protein: CASSVAGAGLDNSPLHF.

The chain links TRBV27 to TRBJ1-5; the D is unclear. The germline V gene encodes CDR1 MNHEY and CDR2 SMNVEV (reference sequence). V lost 5 bases and J lost 6, with 11 bases in between. The CDR3 spans 13 residues. The CDR3 region is CASSPDPGQPQHF. CDR3 bases: TGTGCCAGCAGTCCCGACCCGGGTCAGCCCCAGCATTTT.

The rearrangement joins TRBV9 to TRBJ2-1; TRBD1 might be the D (5 bases). This CDR3 comprises 14 residues. Trimming removed 0 bases from V and 6 bases from J, with 10 bases in between. The germline V gene encodes CDR1 SGDLS and CDR2 YYNGEE. The DNA of the CDR3 is TGTGCCAGCAGCGTAGGTTGGGGCGGCAATGAGCAGTTCTTC. This translates into CASSVGWGGNEQFF.

The chain uses TRBV4-1 and TRBJ2-3; 8 bases map to TRBD1. CDR1 and CDR2 from the germline V gene are MGHRA and YSYEKL. V shed 0 bases, J shed 0 bases, and the junction held 5 bases outside the gene matches. This CDR3 is built from 17 residues. The CDR3 is CASSQDGTGSSTDTQYF. In nucleotides, the CDR3 is TGCGCCAGCAGCCAAGATGGGACAGGTAGCAGCACAGATACGCAGTATTTT.

The chain is built from TRBV5-4 and TRBJ2-5, with D perhaps TRBD1 (6 bases). This CDR3 spans 15 amino acids. V gave up 1 base and J gave up 4 bases, with 14 bases separating them. CDR1 and CDR2 (germline): SGHNT, YYREEE (reference sequence). The CDR3 here is CASSLSGAGGETQYF. The CDR3 region has the DNA TGTGCCAGCAGCTTGTCAGGGGCCGGAGGAGAGACCCAGTACTTC.